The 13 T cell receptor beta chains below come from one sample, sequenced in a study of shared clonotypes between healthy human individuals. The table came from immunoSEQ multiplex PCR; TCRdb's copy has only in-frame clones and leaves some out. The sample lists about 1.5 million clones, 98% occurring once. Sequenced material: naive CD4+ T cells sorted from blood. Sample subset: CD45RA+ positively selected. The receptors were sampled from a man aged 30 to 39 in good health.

As DNA, the CDR3 is TGTGCCAGCAGTTTAAGAGGGACTAGCGGGAGCTCCTACAATGAGCAGTTCTTC. Translation gives CASSLRGTSGSSYNEQFF. The chain recombines TRBV27 with TRBJ2-1; 14 nucleotides align to TRBD2. The CDR3 has 18 residues. Germline V lookup: CDR1 MNHEY, CDR2 SMNVEV (reference sequence). The ends lost 2 bases at V and 0 bases at J; junction bases unmatched: 3.

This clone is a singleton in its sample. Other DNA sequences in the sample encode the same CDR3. The CDR3 bases are TGCGCCAGCAGCTTGGGGAGCAATGAGCAGTTCTTC. Translated: CASSLGSNEQFF. The V and J genes are TRBV5-1 and TRBJ2-1; D remains unclear. V lost 0 bases, J lost 6 bases, and 4 bases lay in between. Per germline, CDR1 SGHRS and CDR2 YFSETQ. The CDR3 covers 12 residues. Full variable domain (rest looked up from reference TRBV5-1 and TRBJ2-1): KAGVTQTPRYLIKTRGQQVTLSCSPISGHRSVSWYQQTPGQGLQFLFEYFSETQRNKGNFPGRFSGRQFSNSRSEMNVSTLELGDSALYLCASSLGSNEQFFGPGTRLTVL.

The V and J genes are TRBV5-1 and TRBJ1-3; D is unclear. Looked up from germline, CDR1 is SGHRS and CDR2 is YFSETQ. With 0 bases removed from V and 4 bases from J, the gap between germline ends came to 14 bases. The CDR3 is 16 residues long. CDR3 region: CASSLVMGKDGNTIYF. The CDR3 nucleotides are TGCGCCAGCAGCTTGGTTATGGGAAAGGACGGAAACACCATATATTTT.

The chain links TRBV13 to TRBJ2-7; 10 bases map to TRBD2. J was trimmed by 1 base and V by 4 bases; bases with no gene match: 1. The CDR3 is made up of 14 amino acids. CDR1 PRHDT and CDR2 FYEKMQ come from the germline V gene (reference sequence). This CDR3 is CASSSSGSSYEQYF. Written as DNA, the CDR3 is TGTGCCAGCAGCTCTAGCGGGAGTTCCTACGAGCAGTACTTC. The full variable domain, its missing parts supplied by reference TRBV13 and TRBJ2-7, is AAGVIQSPRHLIKEKRETATLKCYPIPRHDTVYWYQQGPGQDPQFLISFYEKMQSDKGSIPDRFSAQQFSDYHSELNMSSLELGDSALYFCASSSSGSSYEQYFGPGTRLTVT.

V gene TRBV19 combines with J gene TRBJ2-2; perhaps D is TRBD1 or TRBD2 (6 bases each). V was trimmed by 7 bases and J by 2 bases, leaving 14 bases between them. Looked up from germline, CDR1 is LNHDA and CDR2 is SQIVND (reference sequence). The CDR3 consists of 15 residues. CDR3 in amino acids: CASTQIGGNTGELFF. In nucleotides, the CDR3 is TGTGCCAGTACCCAAATCGGGGGCAACACCGGGGAGCTGTTTTTT.

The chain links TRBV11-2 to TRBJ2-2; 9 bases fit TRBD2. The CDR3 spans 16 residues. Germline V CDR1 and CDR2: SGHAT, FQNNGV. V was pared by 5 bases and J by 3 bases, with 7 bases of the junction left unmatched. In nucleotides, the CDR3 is TGTGCCAGCAGCCTTTTTAGCGGGAGAGACACCGGGGAGCTGTTTTTT. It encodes CASSLFSGRDTGELFF.

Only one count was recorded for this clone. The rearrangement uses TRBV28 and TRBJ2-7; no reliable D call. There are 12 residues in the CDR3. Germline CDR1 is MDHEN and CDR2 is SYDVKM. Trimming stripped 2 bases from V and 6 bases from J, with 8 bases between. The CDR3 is CASSLKAVEQYF. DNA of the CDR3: TGTGCCAGCAGTTTAAAGGCGGTCGAGCAGTACTTC.

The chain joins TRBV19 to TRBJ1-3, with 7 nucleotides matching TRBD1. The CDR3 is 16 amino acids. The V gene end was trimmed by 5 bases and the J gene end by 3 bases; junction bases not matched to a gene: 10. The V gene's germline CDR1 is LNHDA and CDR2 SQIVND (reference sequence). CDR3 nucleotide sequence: TGTGCCAGTAGTTCCCAGACAGGGCGAATTGGAAACACCATATATTTT. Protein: CASSSQTGRIGNTIYF.

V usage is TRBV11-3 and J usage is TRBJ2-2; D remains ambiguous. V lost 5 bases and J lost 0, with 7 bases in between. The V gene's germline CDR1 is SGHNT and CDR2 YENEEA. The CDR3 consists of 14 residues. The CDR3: CASSPRPNTGELFF. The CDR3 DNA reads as TGTGCCAGCAGCCCAAGACCGAACACCGGGGAGCTGTTTTTT.

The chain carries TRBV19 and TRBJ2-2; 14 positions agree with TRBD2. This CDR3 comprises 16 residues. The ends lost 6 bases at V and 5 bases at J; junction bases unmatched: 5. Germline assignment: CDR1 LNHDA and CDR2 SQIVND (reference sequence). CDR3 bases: TGTGCCAGTAGCCTTGGACTAGCGGGAGGTACCGGGGAGCTGTTTTTT. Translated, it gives CASSLGLAGGTGELFF.

The CDR3 nucleotides read TGTGCCAGCAGTTACGACCCCACACAGGACAGGGCACACTTACTAGCTGACAATCAGCCCCAGCATTTT. Amino acid sequence: CASSYDPTQDRAHLLADNQPQHF. This chain joins TRBV6-7 and TRBJ1-5, with 8 bases aligning to TRBD1. TRBV6-7 is given ORF status, its function remaining uncertain. The length of the CDR3 is 23 residues. V gave up 2 bases and J gave up 3 bases; unmatched junction bases: 27.

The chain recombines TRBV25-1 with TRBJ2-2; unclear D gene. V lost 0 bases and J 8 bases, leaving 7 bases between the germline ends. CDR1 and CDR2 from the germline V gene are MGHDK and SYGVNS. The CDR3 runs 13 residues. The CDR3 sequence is CASSEYLVGELFF. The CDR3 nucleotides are TGTGCCAGCAGTGAATATTTGGTGGGGGAGCTGTTTTTT.

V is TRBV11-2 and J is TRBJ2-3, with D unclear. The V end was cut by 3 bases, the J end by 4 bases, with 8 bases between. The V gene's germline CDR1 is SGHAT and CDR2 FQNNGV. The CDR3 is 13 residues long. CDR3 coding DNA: TGTGCCAGCAGCTTGAGCCCGGCAGATACGCAGTATTTT. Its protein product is CASSLSPADTQYF.